This T cell receptor beta chain was captured in a study of blood T cell repertoires in COVID-19 (dated by TCRdb to the early 2020s). Study-wide context: Collaborator samples came from the United States, Italy and Spain and covered acute and convalescent phases of COVID-19. Samples were obtained from the ongoing ImmuneRACE study (first 160 participants) and from over a thousand subjects provided by 6 global collaborators. The dataset comprised deeply sampled blood TCRbeta repertoires from subjects exposed to, actively infected with, or recovered from COVID-19. The repertoires were made available in a free public database intended to serve as a resource for research on the immune response to SARS-CoV-2. Where available, HLA class I and class II types were obtained from metadata supplied by the sample provider rather than from assay-based typing. The material from the prospective study consisted of cDNA or gDNA derived from T cells, B-cell-depleted T cells, or PBMCs. A de-identified subject ID, COVID-19 status, age in years and sex were almost always included in the sample metadata. Overall study results and their limits: The quantity of clinical and demographic metadata differed by source and by participant and was supplied without curation.

TCRbeta CDR3 regions were amplified from genomic DNA using the immunoSEQ Assay, a bias-controlled multiplex PCR. The study's own analysis went as follows. Within the assay, amplification of reference gene primers was used to estimate how many nucleated cells each sample contained. To quantify the absolute abundance of each unique TCRbeta CDR3 rearrangement, sequence reads were collapsed and filtered. For each sample, productive Simpson clonality was calculated as the square root of Simpson's diversity index over productive rearrangements. Sourced from immuneACCESS, this table was stored by TCRdb with only in-frame sequences that have V and J called. A share of the clones is absent; for the studies checked, an unresolved V gene accounts for under half, and the remainder has no known explanation. V, J and clone size reflect that table, while D and trimming were determined from the DNA. In this sample the table shows hundreds of thousands of clones, about nine tenths of which occur a single time. Less than 2% of the sample rests with the top ten.

In the case of this clone: Its antigen is unknown. No base quality information exists; no much larger clone differs at one position.

Participants in the prospective study were aged roughly 18 to 90 years, lived in 24 United States geographic areas, and enrolled through a virtual design. In the prospective study, participants were assigned to cohorts based on the clinical history participants reported in a screening survey and a study questionnaire. Recovered participants in ImmuneRACE Cohort 3 were defined as having two consecutive negative NP/OP PCR tests, clearance from a healthcare professional, or resolution of symptoms. Mobile phlebotomists in the prospective study collected whole blood, serum and a nasopharyngeal or oropharyngeal swab from every participant. Additional blood draws and questionnaires over an approximately two-month period could optionally be provided by prospective study participants. Before DNA extraction, prospective study blood samples were shipped either frozen or at room temperature. The CDR3 contains 16 residues, cysteine and phenylalanine counted. Only the CDR3 region is kept as DNA, spanning 48 bases read in frame from base 1. V and J lose 0 bases and 5 bases, and a span of 18 bases separates them. The germline V gene (reference sequence) supplies CDR1 SGHKS and CDR2 YYEKEE.

The V gene is TRBV5-5 and the J gene is TRBJ2-7; a weak D assignment points to TRBD2 (6 bases agree). The clonotype was recovered from a man between 35 and 55 years old who had recovered from COVID-19. Source material: PBMCs or T cells enriched from blood (not recorded which). The CDR3 region reads CASSLVWQGGSHEQYF. The sequenced DNA is TGTGCCAGCAGCTTGGTTTGGCAGGGAGGCAGCCACGAGCAGTACTTC.